This T cell receptor beta chain was identified during a study of blood T cells in healthy people across ages. Turning to the study itself: Template switching recovered approximately one barcoded beta molecule for every two T cells. Study conclusions and caveats: Unsorted PBMCs blocked a conclusive comparison of naive and antigen-experienced cells. Among long-lived donors, naive CD4+ cells were more numerous and diversity higher than in aged donors.

The use of a sample-barcoded 5' primer and a J-beta primer mix characterized a second PCR of roughly 7 to 12 cycles. Each cDNA molecule carried a tag from a template-switch adaptor that contained 12 random nucleotides. TCRdb independently ran MiXCR on the 5' RACE reads; one entry per CDR3 protein. Found here are approximately 1.5 million distinct CDR3 sequences, approximately 43% of them singletons; the top ten hold around 4%. This clonotype was found many times. The antigen is undetermined. Germline loops: CDR1 SGHRS, CDR2 YFSETQ. Between the trimmed V and J ends, which lost 0 bases and 2 bases, there was a span of 8 bases. The CDR3 is 14 residues long.

The specimen was blood. The source is a woman under 30 in good health. The genes are TRBV5-1 and TRBJ2-5, with D uncertain. CDR3 in DNA: TGCGCCAGCAGCTTGGTCCCTAGTCAAGAGACCCAGTACTTC. Residues: CASSLVPSQETQYF.